Sequencing of this TCR beta chain was carried out in a study of early T cells in non-severe SARS-CoV-2 infection. Unique molecular identifiers were affixed to single, distinct cDNA molecules. TCRdb re-called the 5' RACE reads with MiXCR, one entry per CDR3 protein. The table shows more than 70,000 distinct CDR3 sequences, with roughly an eighth occurring only once. This clonotype was detected many times. Trimming shortened V by 0 bases and J by 0 bases, and 9 bases separated the two germline ends. This CDR3 has 16 residues. Germline assignment: CDR1 SGHTA and CDR2 FQGTGA. Sequenced sample: whole blood. The TCR was taken from an adult who was a healthcare worker with PCR-confirmed SARS-CoV-2 infection or an uninfected control (not recorded which). The J gene is TRBJ2-1, the V gene TRBV7-3, with D perhaps matching TRBD2 (5 bases). CDR3 residues: CASSLTSESSYNEQFF. CDR3 bases: TGTGCCAGCAGCTTAACTAGCGAGAGCTCCTACAATGAGCAGTTCTTC.